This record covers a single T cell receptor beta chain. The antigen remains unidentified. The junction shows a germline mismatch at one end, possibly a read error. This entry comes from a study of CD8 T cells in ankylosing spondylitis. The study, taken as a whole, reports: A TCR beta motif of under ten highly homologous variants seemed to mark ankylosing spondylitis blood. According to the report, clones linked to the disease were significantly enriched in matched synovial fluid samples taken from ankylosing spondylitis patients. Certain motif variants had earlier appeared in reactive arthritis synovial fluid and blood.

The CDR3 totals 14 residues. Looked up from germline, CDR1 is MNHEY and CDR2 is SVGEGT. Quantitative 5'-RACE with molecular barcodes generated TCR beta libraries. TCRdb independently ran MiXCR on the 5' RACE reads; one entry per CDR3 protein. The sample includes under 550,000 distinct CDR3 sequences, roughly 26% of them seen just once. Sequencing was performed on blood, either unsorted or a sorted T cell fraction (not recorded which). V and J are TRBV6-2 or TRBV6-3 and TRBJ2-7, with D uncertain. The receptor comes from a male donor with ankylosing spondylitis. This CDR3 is CASCYRVSVTRQYF. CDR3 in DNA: TGTGCCAGCTGTTATAGGGTTTCCGTTACGAGGCAGTACTTC.